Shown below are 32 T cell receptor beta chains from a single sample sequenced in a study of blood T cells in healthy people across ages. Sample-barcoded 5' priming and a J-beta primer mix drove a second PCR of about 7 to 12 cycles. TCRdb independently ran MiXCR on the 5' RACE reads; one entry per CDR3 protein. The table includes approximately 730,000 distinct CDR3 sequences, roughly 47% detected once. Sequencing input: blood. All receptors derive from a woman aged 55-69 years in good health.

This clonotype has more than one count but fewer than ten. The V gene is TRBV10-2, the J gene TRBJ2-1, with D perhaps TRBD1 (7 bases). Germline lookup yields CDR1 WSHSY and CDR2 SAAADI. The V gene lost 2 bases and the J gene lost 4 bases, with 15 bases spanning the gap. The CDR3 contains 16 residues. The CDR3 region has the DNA TGCGCCAGCAGTGAGGGTAGGGCAGGGGGGTACAATGAGCAGTTCTTC. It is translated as CASSEGRAGGYNEQFF.

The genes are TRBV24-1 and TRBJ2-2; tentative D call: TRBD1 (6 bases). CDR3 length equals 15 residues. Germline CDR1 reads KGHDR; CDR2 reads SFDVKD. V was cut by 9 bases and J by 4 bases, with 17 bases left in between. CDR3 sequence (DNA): TGTGCCACCTCCCGGGCAGGGGATGGCACCGGGGAGCTGTTTTTT. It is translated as CATSRAGDGTGELFF.

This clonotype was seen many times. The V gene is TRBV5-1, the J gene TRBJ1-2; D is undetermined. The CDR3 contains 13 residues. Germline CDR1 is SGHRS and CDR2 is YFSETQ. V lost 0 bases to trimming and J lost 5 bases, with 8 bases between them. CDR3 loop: CASSLDPGYGYTF. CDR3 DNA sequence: TGCGCCAGCAGCTTGGATCCGGGGTATGGCTACACCTTC. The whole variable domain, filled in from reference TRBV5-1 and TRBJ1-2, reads KAGVTQTPRYLIKTRGQQVTLSCSPISGHRSVSWYQQTPGQGLQFLFEYFSETQRNKGNFPGRFSGRQFSNSRSEMNVSTLELGDSALYLCASSLDPGYGYTFGSGTRLTVV.

The CDR3 here is CSAGAKEQFF. In DNA form, the CDR3 reads TGCAGCGCAGGGGCGAAGGAGCAGTTCTTC. V gene TRBV29-1 combines with J gene TRBJ2-1; tentative D call: TRBD1 (6 bases). V lost 7 bases and J 10 bases, leaving 11 bases between the germline ends. This CDR3 has 10 residues. From germline, CDR1 is SQVTM and CDR2 ANQGSEA.

For the CDR3, the DNA is TGCAGTGTCACGGCACAGGAAACTGAAGCTTTCTTT. This codes for CSVTAQETEAFF. This chain uses TRBV20-1 with TRBJ1-1; the D gene is possibly TRBD1 (5 bases). This CDR3 has 12 amino acids. Germline V gene data show CDR1 as DFQATT and CDR2 as SNEGSKA (reference sequence). V was shortened by 7 bases and J by 5 bases, with 14 bases between the two germline ends.

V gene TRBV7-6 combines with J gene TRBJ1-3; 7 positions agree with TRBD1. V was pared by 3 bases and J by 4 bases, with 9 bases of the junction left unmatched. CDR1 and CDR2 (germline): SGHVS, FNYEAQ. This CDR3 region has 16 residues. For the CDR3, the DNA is TGTGCCAGCAGCTTCTCCTACAGGGGAAAAGGAAACACCATATATTTT. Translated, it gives CASSFSYRGKGNTIYF.

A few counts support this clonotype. In DNA form, the CDR3 reads TGTGCCAGCAGCCTCAGTTTGGGCAAAAACATTCAGTACTTC. Residues: CASSLSLGKNIQYF. The gene calls are TRBV7-9 and TRBJ2-4; no definite D call. The germline V and J ends were trimmed by 5 bases and 3 bases, with 11 bases remaining between them. Germline V gene sequence: CDR1 SEHNR, CDR2 FQNEAQ (reference sequence). The CDR3 is 14 amino acids.

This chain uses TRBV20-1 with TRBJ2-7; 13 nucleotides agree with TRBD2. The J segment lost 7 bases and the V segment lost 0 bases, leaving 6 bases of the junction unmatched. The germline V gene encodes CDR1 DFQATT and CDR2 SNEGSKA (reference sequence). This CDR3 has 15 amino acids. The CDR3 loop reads CSAREGLAGINEQYF. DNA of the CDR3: TGCAGTGCTAGAGAGGGACTAGCGGGGATAAATGAGCAGTACTTC.

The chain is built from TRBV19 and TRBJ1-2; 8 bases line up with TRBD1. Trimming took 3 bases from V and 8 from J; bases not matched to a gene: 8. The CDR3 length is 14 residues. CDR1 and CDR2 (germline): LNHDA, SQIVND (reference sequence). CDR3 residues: CASSIDRGPTGYTF. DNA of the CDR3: TGTGCCAGTAGTATCGACAGGGGACCAACGGGCTACACCTTC. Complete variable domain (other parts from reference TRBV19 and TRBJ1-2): DGGITQSPKYLFRKEGQNVTLSCEQNLNHDAMYWYRQDPGQGLRLIYYSQIVNDFQKGDIAEGYSVSREKKESFPLTVTSAQKNPTAFYLCASSIDRGPTGYTFGSGTRLTVV.

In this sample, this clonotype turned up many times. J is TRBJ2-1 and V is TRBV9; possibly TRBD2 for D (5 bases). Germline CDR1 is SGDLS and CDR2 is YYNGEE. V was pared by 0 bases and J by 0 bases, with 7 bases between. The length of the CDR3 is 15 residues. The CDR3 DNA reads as TGTGCCAGCAGCGTAGCCGGGGACTCCTACAATGAGCAGTTCTTC. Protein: CASSVAGDSYNEQFF.

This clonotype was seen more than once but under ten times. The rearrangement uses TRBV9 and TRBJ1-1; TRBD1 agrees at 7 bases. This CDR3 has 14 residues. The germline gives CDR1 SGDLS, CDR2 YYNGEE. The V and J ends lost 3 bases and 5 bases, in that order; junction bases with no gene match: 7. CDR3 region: CASSEKGAQTEAFF. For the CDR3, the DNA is TGTGCCAGCAGCGAGAAGGGGGCACAGACTGAAGCTTTCTTT.

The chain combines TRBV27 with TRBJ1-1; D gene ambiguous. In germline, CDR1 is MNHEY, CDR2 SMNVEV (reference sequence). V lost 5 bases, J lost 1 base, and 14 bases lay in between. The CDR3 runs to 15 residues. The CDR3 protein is CASSPLSGSNTEAFF. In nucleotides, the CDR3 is TGTGCCAGCAGTCCCCTGTCTGGCTCGAACACTGAAGCTTTCTTT.

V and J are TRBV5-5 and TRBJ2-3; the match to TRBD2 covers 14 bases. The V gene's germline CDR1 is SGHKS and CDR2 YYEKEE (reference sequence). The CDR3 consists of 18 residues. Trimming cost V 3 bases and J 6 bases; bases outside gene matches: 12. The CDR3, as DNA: TGTGCCAGCAGCTCTGGGACTAGCGGGAGATTCTACCGGGATACGCAGTATTTT. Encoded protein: CASSSGTSGRFYRDTQYF. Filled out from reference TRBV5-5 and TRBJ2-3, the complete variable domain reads DAGVTQSPTHLIKTRGQQVTLRCSPISGHKSVSWYQQVLGQGPQFIFQYYEKEERGRGNFPDRFSARQFPNYSSELNVNALLLGDSALYLCASSSGTSGRFYRDTQYFGPGTRLTVL.

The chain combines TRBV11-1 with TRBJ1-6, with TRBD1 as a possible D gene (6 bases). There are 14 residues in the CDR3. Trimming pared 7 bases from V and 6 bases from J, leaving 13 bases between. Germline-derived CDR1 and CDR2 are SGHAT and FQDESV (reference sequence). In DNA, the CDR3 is TGTGCCAGCACACTGGGGACATTTAATTCACCCCTCCACTTT. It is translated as CASTLGTFNSPLHF.

CDR3 DNA: TGTGCCATCAGTGGGGGCACGGCCAACACCGGGGAGCTGTTTTTT. Residues: CAISGGTANTGELFF. The V gene is TRBV10-3, the J gene TRBJ2-2; TRBD1 is a possible D gene (5 bases). The ends were cut back, 4 bases at V and 2 bases at J, with 11 bases in the middle. The CDR3 covers 15 residues. Germline-derived CDR1 and CDR2 are ENHRY and SYGVKD.

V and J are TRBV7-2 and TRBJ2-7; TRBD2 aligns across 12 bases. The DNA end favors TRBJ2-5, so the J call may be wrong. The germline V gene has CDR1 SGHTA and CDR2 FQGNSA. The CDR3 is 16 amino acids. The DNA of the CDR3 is TGTGCCAGCAGCTTATCCGCGACTAGCGGGAGTGAGACCCAGTACTTC. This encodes CASSLSATSGSETQYF.

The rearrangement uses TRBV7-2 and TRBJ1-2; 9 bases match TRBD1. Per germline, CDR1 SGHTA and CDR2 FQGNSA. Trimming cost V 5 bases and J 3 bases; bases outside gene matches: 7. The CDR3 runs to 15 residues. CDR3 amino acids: CASSPGTGLHYGYTF. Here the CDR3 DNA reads TGTGCCAGCAGCCCTGGGACAGGGCTGCACTATGGCTACACCTTC.

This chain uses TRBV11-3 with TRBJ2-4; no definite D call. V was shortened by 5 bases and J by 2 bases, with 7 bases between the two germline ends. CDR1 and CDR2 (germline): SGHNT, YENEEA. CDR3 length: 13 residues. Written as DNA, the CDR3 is TGTGCCAGCAGCGGGCAGTCCAAAAACATTCAGTACTTC. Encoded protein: CASSGQSKNIQYF.

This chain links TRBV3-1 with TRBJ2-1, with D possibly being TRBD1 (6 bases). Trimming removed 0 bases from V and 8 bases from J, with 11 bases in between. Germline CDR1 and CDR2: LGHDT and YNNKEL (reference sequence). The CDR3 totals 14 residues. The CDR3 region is CASSQEGARDEQFF. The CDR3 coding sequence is TGTGCCAGCAGCCAAGAGGGGGCGAGGGATGAGCAGTTCTTC.

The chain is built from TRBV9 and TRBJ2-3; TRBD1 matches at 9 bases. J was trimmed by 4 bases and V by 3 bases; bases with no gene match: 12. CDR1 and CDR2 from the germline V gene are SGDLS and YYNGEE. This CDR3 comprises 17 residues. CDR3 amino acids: CASSAPPGQGISDTQYF. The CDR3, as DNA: TGTGCCAGCAGCGCCCCCCCGGGACAGGGCATATCAGATACGCAGTATTTT. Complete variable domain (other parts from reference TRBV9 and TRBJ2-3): DSGVTQTPKHLITATGQRVTLRCSPRSGDLSVYWYQQSLDQGLQFLIQYYNGEERAKGNILERFSAQQFPDLHSELNLSSLELGDSALYFCASSAPPGQGISDTQYFGPGTRLTVL.

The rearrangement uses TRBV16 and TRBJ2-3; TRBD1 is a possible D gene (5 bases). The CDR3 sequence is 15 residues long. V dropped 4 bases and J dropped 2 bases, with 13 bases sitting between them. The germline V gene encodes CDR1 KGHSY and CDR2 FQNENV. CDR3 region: CASSPTRVVTDTQYF. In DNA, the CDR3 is TGTGCCAGCAGCCCCACCAGGGTGGTCACAGATACGCAGTATTTT.

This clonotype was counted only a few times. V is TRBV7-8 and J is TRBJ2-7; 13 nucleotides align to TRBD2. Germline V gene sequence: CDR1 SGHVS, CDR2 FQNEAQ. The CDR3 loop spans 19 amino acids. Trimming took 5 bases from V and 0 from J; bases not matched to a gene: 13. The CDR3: CASSRLPGTSGVRSYEQYF. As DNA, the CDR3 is TGTGCCAGCAGCCGACTGCCCGGGACTAGCGGGGTTCGCTCCTACGAGCAGTACTTC.

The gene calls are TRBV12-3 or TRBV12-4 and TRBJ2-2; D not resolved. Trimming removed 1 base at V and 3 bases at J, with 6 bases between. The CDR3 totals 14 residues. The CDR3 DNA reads TGTGCCAGCAGTTTAGAGCTCTACACCGGGGAGCTGTTTTTT. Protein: CASSLELYTGELFF.

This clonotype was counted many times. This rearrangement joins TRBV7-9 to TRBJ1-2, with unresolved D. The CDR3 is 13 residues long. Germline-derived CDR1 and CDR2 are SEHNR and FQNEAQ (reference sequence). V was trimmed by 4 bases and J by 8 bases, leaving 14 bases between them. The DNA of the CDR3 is TGTGCCAGCAGCTCGGACTACAAAGCAGGCTACACCTTC. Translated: CASSSDYKAGYTF.

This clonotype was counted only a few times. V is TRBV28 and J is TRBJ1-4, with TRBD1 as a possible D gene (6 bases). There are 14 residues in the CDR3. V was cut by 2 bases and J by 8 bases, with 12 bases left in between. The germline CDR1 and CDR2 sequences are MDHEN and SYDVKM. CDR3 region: CASSLTSGGEKLFF. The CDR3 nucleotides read TGTGCCAGCAGTTTAACGAGTGGGGGCGAAAAACTGTTTTTT.

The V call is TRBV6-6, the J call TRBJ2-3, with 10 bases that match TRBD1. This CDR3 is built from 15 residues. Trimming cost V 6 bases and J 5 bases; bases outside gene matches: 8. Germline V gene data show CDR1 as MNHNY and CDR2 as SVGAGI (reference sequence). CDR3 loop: CASSQPGQGLDTQYF. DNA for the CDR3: TGTGCCAGCAGCCAGCCGGGACAGGGGTTAGATACGCAGTATTTT.

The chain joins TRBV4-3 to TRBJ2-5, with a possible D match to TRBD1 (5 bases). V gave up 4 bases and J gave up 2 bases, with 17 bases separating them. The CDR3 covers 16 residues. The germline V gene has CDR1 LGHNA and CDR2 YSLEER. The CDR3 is CASSPFLGQQQETQYF. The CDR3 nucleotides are TGCGCCAGCAGCCCCTTCCTGGGGCAACAACAAGAGACCCAGTACTTC.

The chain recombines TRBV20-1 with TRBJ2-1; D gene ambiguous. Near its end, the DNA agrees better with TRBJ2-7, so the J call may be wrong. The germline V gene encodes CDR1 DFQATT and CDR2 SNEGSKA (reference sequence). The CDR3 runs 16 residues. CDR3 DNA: TGCAGTGCCGAAGACATTAGGGCAAGCTCCTACAATGAGCAGTACTTC. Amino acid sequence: CSAEDIRASSYNEQYF.

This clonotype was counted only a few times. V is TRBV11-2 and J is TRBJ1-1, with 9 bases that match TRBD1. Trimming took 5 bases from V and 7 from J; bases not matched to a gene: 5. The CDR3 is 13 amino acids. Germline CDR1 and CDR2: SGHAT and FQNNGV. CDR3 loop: CASSPPTGGEAFF. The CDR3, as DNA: TGTGCCAGCAGCCCTCCGACAGGGGGTGAAGCTTTCTTT.

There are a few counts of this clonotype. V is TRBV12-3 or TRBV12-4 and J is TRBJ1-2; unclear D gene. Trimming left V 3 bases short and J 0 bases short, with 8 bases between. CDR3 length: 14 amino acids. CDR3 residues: CASSFRRANYGYTF. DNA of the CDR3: TGTGCCAGCAGTTTCCGGAGAGCTAACTATGGCTACACCTTC.

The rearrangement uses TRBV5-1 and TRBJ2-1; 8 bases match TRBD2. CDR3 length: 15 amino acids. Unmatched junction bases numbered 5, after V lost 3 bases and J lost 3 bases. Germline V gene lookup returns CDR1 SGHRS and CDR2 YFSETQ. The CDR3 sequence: CASSSGGAGYNEQFF. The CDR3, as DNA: TGCGCCAGCAGCTCCGGGGGGGCCGGCTACAATGAGCAGTTCTTC.

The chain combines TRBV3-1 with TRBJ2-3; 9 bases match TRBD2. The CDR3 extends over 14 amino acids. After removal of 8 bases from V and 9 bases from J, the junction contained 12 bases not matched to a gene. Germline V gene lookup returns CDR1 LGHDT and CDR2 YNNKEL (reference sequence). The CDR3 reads CASCMAGGIRTQYF. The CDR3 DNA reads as TGTGCCAGCTGCATGGCGGGGGGGATCAGGACGCAGTATTTT.